Listed here are 16 T cell receptor beta chains from one sample, sequenced in a study of T cells in Graves' hyperthyroidism and ophthalmopathy (dated by TCRdb to between 2019 and 2020). Libraries were constructed by multiplex PCR. Sequencing was performed on an Illumina HiSeq 2000. TCR beta CDR3 regions were amplified from RNA transcripts. The first round of RT-PCR for the TCR CDR3 was performed with the HTBI primer set and the Qiagen OneStep RT-PCR kit. Using fastp trimming at Q25 and MiXCR clonotype assembly, TCRdb reanalyzed the public sequencing data and kept in-frame beta chains. Each record represents a unique CDR3 protein, reported with the most common genes and DNA among its rows. The sample table records a few hundred thousand distinct CDR3 sequences; around 42% of these occur just once. Together, the top ten hold just under 8.5% of the sample. The specimen was peripheral blood or thyroid tissue (not recorded which). The source of these receptors is a woman younger than 35 with Graves' hyperthyroidism. Donor details come from another sample of the same person, matched by shared clones.

V usage is TRBV12-3 or TRBV12-4 and J usage is TRBJ1-1; D remains ambiguous. The CDR3 runs to 12 residues. The V and J ends lost 5 bases and 3 bases respectively, with 7 bases between them. CDR3 coding DNA: TGTGCCAGCAGTCGGTCGTACACTGAAGCTTTCTTT. It specifies CASSRSYTEAFF.

This clonotype was picked up a small number of times. The V call is TRBV11-2, the J call TRBJ2-2, with D unresolved. The CDR3 spans 15 residues. Germline V gene data show CDR1 as SGHAT and CDR2 as FQNNGV. Trimming stripped 4 bases from V and 8 bases from J, with 17 bases between. CDR3 protein: CASSSLLGRRGELFF. As DNA, the CDR3 is TGTGCCAGCAGCTCTCTTCTAGGGCGTCGAGGGGAGCTGTTTTTT.

The rearrangement joins TRBV25-1 to TRBJ1-1; possible D gene TRBD1, 5 bases. The CDR3 is 14 amino acids. The germline V and J ends were trimmed by 6 bases and 3 bases, with 14 bases remaining between them. Germline loops: CDR1 MGHDK, CDR2 SYGVNS. CDR3 DNA sequence: TGTGCCAGCAGCTTTTCCAGGGCGGACACTGAAGCTTTCTTT. Its protein is CASSFSRADTEAFF. Filled out from reference TRBV25-1 and TRBJ1-1, the complete variable domain reads EADIYQTPRYLVIGTGKKITLECSQTMGHDKMYWYQQDPGMELHLIHYSYGVNSTEKGDLSSESTVSRIRTEHFPLTLESARPSHTSQYLCASSFSRADTEAFFGQGTRLTVV.

This clonotype was detected only a few times. The V gene is TRBV10-3, the J gene TRBJ1-1; the match to TRBD1 covers 8 bases. The CDR3 sequence is 14 residues long. CDR1 ENHRY and CDR2 SYGVKD come from the germline V gene. With V trimmed by 4 bases and J by 4 bases, 5 bases remained unmatched. The chain's CDR3 is CAISGDTGGTEAFF. In DNA form, the CDR3 reads TGTGCCATCAGTGGGGATACAGGGGGCACTGAAGCTTTCTTT.

CDR3 sequence: CSANGLSEQYF. For the CDR3, the DNA is TGCAGTGCGAACGGGCTGAGCGAGCAGTACTTC. The chain uses TRBV20-1 and TRBJ2-7; D is unresolved. Trimming removed 6 bases at V and 6 bases at J, with 12 bases between. Germline V gives CDR1 DFQATT, CDR2 SNEGSKA (reference sequence). This CDR3 has 11 residues.

This CDR3 reads CATGLRDGREEQYF. The CDR3 DNA reads TGTGCCACTGGGCTCAGAGATGGGAGGGAAGAGCAGTACTTC. The V and J genes are TRBV15 and TRBJ2-7, with 7 bases fitting TRBD2. Per the germline V gene, CDR1 is LNHNV and CDR2 is YYDKDF (reference sequence). There are 14 residues in the CDR3. V lost 9 bases and J lost 7; bases outside the gene matches: 15. The full variable domain, its missing parts supplied by reference TRBV15 and TRBJ2-7, is DAMVIQNPRYQVTQFGKPVTLSCSQTLNHNVMYWYQQKSSQAPKLLFHYYDKDFNNEADTPDNFQSRRPNTSFCFLDIRSPGLGDTAMYLCATGLRDGREEQYFGPGTRLTVT.

This clonotype was seen at least ten times. The chain couples TRBV2 to TRBJ1-1; possibly TRBD1 for D (6 bases). Germline V lookup: CDR1 SNHLY, CDR2 FYNNEI. The CDR3 is 13 amino acids. V was shortened by 6 bases and J by 5 bases, with 13 bases between the two germline ends. CDR3 DNA sequence: TGTGCCAGCAGCGAAACAGGGCCAACTGAAGCTTTCTTT. It is translated as CASSETGPTEAFF.

The chain has TRBV2 and TRBJ2-7; TRBD2 aligns across 11 bases. V shed 6 bases, J shed 1 base, and the junction held 5 bases outside the gene matches. There are 15 residues in the CDR3. CDR1 and CDR2 from the germline V gene are SNHLY and FYNNEI. CDR3 nucleotides: TGTGCCAGCAGACGACTAGCGGGATTTTCCTACGAGCAGTACTTC. Translation: CASRRLAGFSYEQYF.

This clonotype was picked up a small number of times. The chain uses TRBV6-5 and TRBJ1-2, with a weak D call TRBD1 (6 bases). V was pared by 5 bases and J by 6 bases, with 13 bases between. CDR3 length: 13 residues. Germline assignment: CDR1 MNHEY and CDR2 SVGAGI. This chain's CDR3 is CASSRGRLNGYTF. DNA for the CDR3: TGTGCCAGCAGTCGGGGGCGGTTGAATGGCTACACCTTC.

This clonotype has a handful of counts. This chain joins TRBV20-1 and TRBJ2-7; the D is unclear. Per the germline V gene, CDR1 is DFQATT and CDR2 is SNEGSKA (reference sequence). V lost 3 bases and J 4 bases, leaving 13 bases between the germline ends. CDR3 size: 13 residues. Here the CDR3 reads CSASYSLAYEQYF. CDR3 nucleotides: TGCAGTGCTAGTTACAGTTTGGCATACGAGCAGTACTTC.

This clonotype has at least ten counts. The chain links TRBV7-9 to TRBJ2-6; 11 nucleotides match TRBD2. The CDR3 runs to 17 residues. Trimming cost V 4 bases and J 4 bases; bases outside gene matches: 6. Germline V gene sequence: CDR1 SEHNR, CDR2 FQNEAQ (reference sequence). The CDR3 nucleotides read TGTGCCAGCAGCTATAGCGGGAGGGCAGGAGGGGCCAACGTCCTGACTTTC. It encodes CASSYSGRAGGANVLTF. Combining the CDR3 with reference TRBV7-9 and TRBJ2-6 gives the whole variable domain DTGVSQNPRHKITKRGQNVTFRCDPISEHNRLYWYRQTLGQGPEFLTYFQNEAQLEKSRLLSDRFSAERPKGSFSTLEIQRTEQGDSAMYLCASSYSGRAGGANVLTFGAGSRLTVL.

This clonotype was found a few times. V and J are TRBV2 and TRBJ1-5; D not resolved. The germline V gene has CDR1 SNHLY and CDR2 FYNNEI. V was cut by 5 bases and J by 4 bases, with 15 bases left in between. The CDR3 runs to 15 residues. As DNA, the CDR3 is TGTGCCAGCAGTTACGACCCCGGAGAGAATCAGCCCCAGCATTTT. It codes for CASSYDPGENQPQHF.

The chain links TRBV2 to TRBJ1-6; D possibly corresponds to TRBD1 (5 bases). CDR1 and CDR2 (germline): SNHLY, FYNNEI. The CDR3 consists of 16 residues. Trimming left V 5 bases short and J 5 bases short, with 16 bases between. CDR3 residues: CASSRGGGTNNSPLHF. The CDR3 DNA follows: TGTGCCAGCAGTCGTGGGGGAGGAACGAATAATTCACCCCTCCACTTT.

This clonotype was counted a few times. This chain joins TRBV6-4 and TRBJ2-3; D might be TRBD2 (5 bases). Deletions cut 3 bases from V and 2 bases from J, with 9 bases between. The CDR3 sequence is 14 residues long. Germline assignment: CDR1 MRHNA and CDR2 SNTAGT. The CDR3 here is CASSELGVTDTQYF. The CDR3 region has the DNA TGTGCCAGCAGTGAACTCGGGGTCACAGATACGCAGTATTTT.

This clonotype was seen at least ten times. V gene TRBV29-1 combines with J gene TRBJ1-2; D remains ambiguous. Trimming removed 2 bases at V and 3 bases at J, with 19 bases between. Germline CDR1 reads SQVTM; CDR2 reads ANQGSEA. This CDR3 spans 16 amino acids. The CDR3 nucleotides read TGCAGCGTTGAATCGCGGACGGGGAGGACCGACTATGGCTACACCTTC. Protein: CSVESRTGRTDYGYTF.

This clonotype was seen a handful of times. J is TRBJ1-1 and V is TRBV7-8, with D perhaps TRBD1 (6 bases). The CDR3 contains 16 residues. Germline CDR1 SGHVS, CDR2 FQNEAQ. V was shortened by 4 bases and J by 1 base, with 16 bases between the two germline ends. CDR3 coding DNA: TGTGCCAGCAGCTCTACTGACAGGTCCAAGAACACTGAAGCTTTCTTT. The encoded protein is CASSSTDRSKNTEAFF. Looking up the rest from reference TRBV7-8 and TRBJ1-1 gives the full variable domain: GAGVSQSPRYKVAKRGQDVALRCDPISGHVSLFWYQQALGQGPEFLTYFQNEAQLDKSGLPSDRFFAERPEGSVSTLKIQRTQQEDSAVYLCASSSTDRSKNTEAFFGQGTRLTVV.